The next 30 T cell receptor beta chains were all read from a single sample in a study of regulatory T cells in long-lasting Graves disease. Time point: newly diagnosed GD, antithyroid drugs for less than 3 months. Researchers made the TCR library from RNA that was extracted from PBMCs. CDR3-region Arm-PCR and iRepertoire HTBI primers produced the TCR beta libraries. TCRdb analysed the multiplex PCR reads with MiXCR anew, one entry per CDR3 protein. The sample holds under 800,000 distinct CDR3 sequences, about 16% seen once. The same specimen was also included in a second study, on T cells in Graves' hyperthyroidism and ophthalmopathy.

The sequencing here drew on peripheral blood mononuclear cells (PBMCs), taken at new diagnosis, from a patient treated with antithyroid drugs. The receptor source for this set is a woman in her twenties or thirties with Graves disease.

CDR3 loop: CSAVRGQKNTEAFF. The DNA for the CDR3 is TGCAGCGCTGTCCGGGGGCAGAAGAACACTGAAGCTTTCTTT. V is TRBV29-1 and J is TRBJ1-1; D perhaps matches TRBD1 (6 bases). Germline CDR1 SQVTM, CDR2 ANQGSEA. The V end lost 7 bases, the J end lost 1 base, and 16 bases lay between the germline ends. The CDR3 contains 14 residues.

This clonotype is a singleton in its sample. The gene calls are TRBV7-2 and TRBJ2-5; 12 nucleotides agree with TRBD2. Germline CDR1 is SGHTA and CDR2 is FQGNSA. V dropped 3 bases and J dropped 4; count of bases not matched to a gene: 6. CDR3 length: 16 residues. DNA of the CDR3: TGTGCCAGCAGCTTCTCGACTAGCGGGAGAATAGAGACCCAGTACTTC. Amino acid sequence: CASSFSTSGRIETQYF.

The V gene is TRBV6-1, the J gene TRBJ2-2, with a possible D match to TRBD1 (5 bases). The CDR3 is 13 amino acids. Trimming removed 8 bases at V and 7 bases at J, with 14 bases between. Germline-derived CDR1 and CDR2 are MNHNS and SASEGT. The CDR3 spells CASQTDTRGELFF. The CDR3, as DNA: TGTGCCAGCCAAACGGACACCCGCGGGGAGCTGTTTTTT.

At least ten counts were recorded for this clonotype. The chain couples TRBV2 to TRBJ2-7; no definite D call. CDR1 is SNHLY, CDR2 FYNNEI, per germline. The CDR3 runs to 14 residues. V dropped 0 bases and J dropped 6 bases, with 12 bases sitting between them. For the CDR3, the DNA is TGTGCCAGCAGTGAAGCGCTTCGTGACGCCGAGCAGTACTTC. It yields the protein CASSEALRDAEQYF.

The V gene is TRBV9, the J gene TRBJ2-7; D is unclear. The CDR3 has 9 residues. V lost 3 bases and J lost 13, with 8 bases in between. In germline, CDR1 is SGDLS, CDR2 YYNGEE. The CDR3 DNA reads TGTGCCAGCAGCGGGCAGGTTTACTTC. Amino acid sequence: CASSGQVYF. Combining the CDR3 with reference TRBV9 and TRBJ2-7 gives the whole variable domain DSGVTQTPKHLITATGQRVTLRCSPRSGDLSVYWYQQSLDQGLQFLIQYYNGEERAKGNILERFSAQQFPDLHSELNLSSLELGDSALYFCASSGQVYFGPGTRLTVT.

This clonotype was detected ten times or more. The V gene is TRBV10-3, the J gene TRBJ1-1, with TRBD1 identical over 8 bases. CDR1 is ENHRY, CDR2 SYGVKD, per germline. The CDR3 extends over 15 amino acids. The junction had 8 bases not matched to a gene; V was cut back by 3 bases and J by 5 bases. CDR3 loop: CAISDQGQGRTEAFF. The CDR3 bases are TGTGCCATCAGTGACCAAGGACAGGGTCGGACTGAAGCTTTCTTT.

The chain has TRBV27 and TRBJ2-5; D remains unclear. Germline CDR1 and CDR2: MNHEY and SMNVEV (reference sequence). CDR3 length: 12 residues. Trimming removed 8 bases from V and 0 bases from J, with 7 bases in between. The CDR3 nucleotides are TGTGCCAGCTCCGGTGACCAAGAGACCCAGTACTTC. This sequence encodes CASSGDQETQYF.

In this sample, this clonotype turned up many times. This chain joins TRBV7-2 and TRBJ2-5; 14 bases line up with TRBD2. The germline V gene encodes CDR1 SGHTA and CDR2 FQGNSA. This CDR3 spans 16 amino acids. Trimming cost V 5 bases and J 5 bases; bases outside gene matches: 7. CDR3 loop: CASSPGGTSGSETQYF. The DNA of the CDR3 is TGTGCCAGCAGCCCGGGTGGGACTAGCGGGAGTGAGACCCAGTACTTC.

This clonotype was seen a few times. This chain uses TRBV5-1 with TRBJ2-2; 11 nucleotides agree with TRBD2. This CDR3 is 17 amino acids long. CDR1 is SGHRS, CDR2 YFSETQ, per germline. J gave up 6 bases and V 3 bases, and 10 bases lay outside the gene matches. The CDR3 DNA reads TGCGCCAGCAGCTACCCAACTAGCGGGAGTAGTGCCGGGGAGCTGTTTTTT. Amino acids: CASSYPTSGSSAGELFF.

The genes are TRBV28 and TRBJ1-4; no reliable D call. V was trimmed by 3 bases and J by 6 bases, leaving 11 bases between them. Per germline, CDR1 MDHEN and CDR2 SYDVKM. This CDR3 comprises 14 residues. The CDR3 DNA reads as TGTGCCAGCAGTTTTTCAGTTCATTATGAAAAACTGTTTTTT. Translating gives CASSFSVHYEKLFF.

This chain uses TRBV30 with TRBJ1-6; D is unclear. The V gene lost 0 bases and the J gene lost 5 bases, with 5 bases spanning the gap. The CDR3 runs to 13 residues. CDR1 is GTSNPN, CDR2 SVGIG, per germline (reference sequence). The CDR3 protein is CAWSVQNNSPLHF. The DNA for the CDR3 is TGTGCCTGGAGTGTACAGAATAATTCACCCCTCCACTTT.

This clonotype occurred many times. The chain recombines TRBV10-3 with TRBJ2-7; possibly TRBD1 or TRBD2 for D (5 bases each). V was trimmed by 7 bases and J by 2 bases, leaving 15 bases between them. CDR3 length equals 14 residues. Germline V gives CDR1 ENHRY, CDR2 SYGVKD. CDR3 nucleotide sequence: TGTGCCATCAAGAACGGGACGATAACCTACGAGCAGTACTTC. Translating gives CAIKNGTITYEQYF.

This clonotype has just one count. V is TRBV11-1 and J is TRBJ2-7; D is uncertain. Trimming left V 3 bases short and J 2 bases short, with 14 bases between. The CDR3 has 15 amino acids. CDR1 and CDR2 (germline): SGHAT, FQDESV (reference sequence). The CDR3: CASSFGGFTAYEQYF. CDR3 DNA sequence: TGTGCCAGCAGCTTCGGTGGCTTTACTGCCTACGAGCAGTACTTC.

This clonotype was observed at least ten times. The chain joins TRBV6-1 to TRBJ1-1; no definite D call. Trimming took off 8 bases at V and 4 bases at J, with 14 bases between the two ends. This CDR3 has 13 amino acids. Per the germline V gene, CDR1 is MNHNS and CDR2 is SASEGT. The CDR3 loop reads CASRGLGFTEAFF. The CDR3 region has the DNA TGTGCCAGCCGGGGTTTGGGGTTCACTGAAGCTTTCTTT.

This clonotype turned up a few times. The chain combines TRBV6-5 with TRBJ2-3; D perhaps matches TRBD1 (6 bases). V was cut by 4 bases and J by 2 bases, with 7 bases left in between. CDR1 MNHEY and CDR2 SVGAGI come from the germline V gene. There are 13 residues in the CDR3. DNA of the CDR3: TGTGCCAGCAGTTGGACAGACACAGATACGCAGTATTTT. Its protein is CASSWTDTDTQYF.

This chain links TRBV19 with TRBJ2-7; D may be TRBD1 or TRBD2 (5 bases each). CDR1 is LNHDA, CDR2 SQIVND, per germline (reference sequence). There are 15 residues in the CDR3. The V gene lost 3 bases and the J gene lost 0 bases, with 12 bases spanning the gap. The DNA for the CDR3 is TGTGCCAGTAGTATGGGGCAGGGAGTCTCCTACGAGCAGTACTTC. Protein product: CASSMGQGVSYEQYF.

This clonotype has at least ten counts. The genes are TRBV5-1 and TRBJ2-5; D perhaps matches TRBD2 (6 bases). CDR3 length: 14 residues. The germline CDR1 and CDR2 sequences are SGHRS and YFSETQ. V was cut by 5 bases and J by 5 bases, with 16 bases left in between. CDR3 sequence (DNA): TGCGCCAGCAGAACCGGGGGTTTAGGGGAGACCCAGTACTTC. It specifies CASRTGGLGETQYF.

A word on this clonotype: Since a much larger clone is just one base distant, this may be a read error. The V gene is TRBV2, the J gene TRBJ2-7; TRBD1 might be the D (5 bases). The V end lost 5 bases, the J end lost 3 bases, and 14 bases lay between the germline ends. The CDR3 totals 14 residues. Germline V lookup: CDR1 SNHLY, CDR2 FYNNEI. In DNA, the CDR3 is TGTGCCAGCAGTCCCCGGACACCCGTCTACGAGCAGTACTTC. It translates to CASSPRTPVYEQYF. The full variable domain, with the rest looked up from reference TRBV2 and TRBJ2-7, is EPEVTQTPSHQVTQMGQEVILRCVPISNHLYFYWYRQILGQKVEFLVSFYNNEISEKSEIFDDQFSVERPDGSNFTLKIRSTKLEDSAMYFCASSPRTPVYEQYFGPGTRLTVT.

The rearrangement uses TRBV7-3 and TRBJ2-5; either TRBD1 or TRBD2 may supply D (5 bases each). Germline V gene data show CDR1 as SGHTA and CDR2 as FQGTGA. This CDR3 has 14 residues. V lost 1 base to trimming and J lost 4 bases, with 10 bases between them. CDR3 nucleotide sequence: TGTGCCAGCAGCTTAATGGGTGGGGGAGAGACCCAGTACTTC. Its translation is CASSLMGGGETQYF.

Concerning this clonotype itself: A read error is possible here, since a much larger clone lies one base away. In nucleotides, the CDR3 is TGTGCCAGCAGCTCCCAACTAGCGACCTACGATGAGCAGTTCTTC. Translating gives CASSSQLATYDEQFF. V is TRBV7-9 and J is TRBJ2-1; 7 positions match TRBD2. This CDR3 region has 15 residues. Germline V gene sequence: CDR1 SEHNR, CDR2 FQNEAQ (reference sequence).

Comment on this clonotype: A much larger clone is a single base away; this may be a read error. The rearrangement joins TRBV6-1 to TRBJ1-5; no clear D. Deletions cut 1 base from V and 2 bases from J, with 3 bases between. The length of the CDR3 is 13 residues. CDR1 and CDR2 from the germline V gene are MNHNS and SASEGT. CDR3 coding DNA: TGTGCCAGCAGTGAAGTCGGCAATCAGCCCCAGCATTTT. This sequence encodes CASSEVGNQPQHF.

This clonotype has just a few counts. This rearrangement joins TRBV18 to TRBJ1-2, with 9 bases fitting TRBD1. This CDR3 is 16 amino acids long. Losses at the gene ends were 5 bases for V and 2 bases for J; bases not matched to a gene: 9. Germline CDR1 is KGHSH and CDR2 is LQKENI. The CDR3, as DNA: TGTGCCAGCTCAGGAGACAGGGGGAGGTCCAACTATGGCTACACCTTC. Its protein product is CASSGDRGRSNYGYTF.

There are many counts of this clonotype. This rearrangement joins TRBV7-2 to TRBJ2-7, with D possibly being TRBD2 (6 bases). The CDR3 spans 15 residues. The germline V and J ends were trimmed by 4 bases and 3 bases, with 16 bases remaining between them. Looked up from germline, CDR1 is SGHTA and CDR2 is FQGNSA. In DNA, the CDR3 is TGTGCCAGCAGCTACAAACGGGACTCTCACTACGAGCAGTACTTC. Translation gives CASSYKRDSHYEQYF.

This clonotype was seen more than once but under ten times. The V and J genes are TRBV19 and TRBJ2-1, with 7 bases lining up with TRBD1. The CDR3 runs 13 residues. The germline V gene encodes CDR1 LNHDA and CDR2 SQIVND (reference sequence). Losses at the gene ends were 5 bases for V and 9 bases for J; bases not matched to a gene: 7. This chain's CDR3 is CASSATGNVEQFF. CDR3 nucleotides: TGTGCCAGTAGTGCGACAGGGAACGTTGAGCAGTTCTTC.

This clonotype came up a few times. The chain carries TRBV19 and TRBJ1-1, with a weak D call TRBD1 (5 bases). V shed 0 bases and J shed 8 bases, with 16 bases lying between them. Germline values: CDR1 LNHDA, CDR2 SQIVND (reference sequence). The CDR3 runs to 15 residues. This CDR3 reads CASSIDGGDRLEAFF. CDR3 bases: TGTGCCAGTAGTATAGATGGGGGAGACAGATTAGAAGCTTTCTTT.

V usage is TRBV25-1 and J usage is TRBJ2-7, with D uncertain. This CDR3 contains 14 residues. Germline lookup yields CDR1 MGHDK and CDR2 SYGVNS. Trimming shortened V by 1 base and J by 4 bases, and 11 bases separated the two germline ends. CDR3 amino acids: CASSELGQSYEQYF. As DNA, the CDR3 is TGTGCCAGCAGTGAATTAGGTCAAAGTTACGAGCAGTACTTC.

The sample holds a few counts of this clonotype. V gene TRBV29-1 combines with J gene TRBJ1-1, with a tentative D call TRBD1 (6 bases). V lost 4 bases and J 7 bases, leaving 13 bases between the germline ends. The CDR3 is 12 residues long. Germline values: CDR1 SQVTM, CDR2 ANQGSEA. The CDR3 protein is CSVGGTPREAFF. CDR3 sequence (DNA): TGCAGCGTTGGTGGGACACCCCGTGAAGCTTTCTTT.

This clonotype appeared many times. This chain links TRBV6-1 with TRBJ1-4, with 9 bases identical to TRBD1. CDR1 is MNHNS, CDR2 SASEGT, per germline. The CDR3 is 14 residues long. Trimming cost V 6 bases and J 8 bases; bases outside gene matches: 7. This CDR3 is CASSWTGVGEKLFF. As DNA, the CDR3 is TGTGCCAGCAGCTGGACAGGGGTGGGAGAAAAACTGTTTTTT.

This rearrangement joins TRBV5-1 to TRBJ2-3; 10 bases map to TRBD2. CDR3 size: 16 residues. With 4 bases clipped from V and 1 base from J, the junction kept 6 bases outside the gene matches. Germline CDR1 and CDR2: SGHRS and YFSETQ. This CDR3 reads CASSLLSGRGTDTQYF. In nucleotides, the CDR3 is TGCGCCAGCAGCCTCCTAAGCGGGAGGGGCACAGATACGCAGTATTTT.

This clonotype showed up just a few times. This chain uses TRBV5-8 with TRBJ1-2; D gene ambiguous. Germline V lookup: CDR1 SGHTS, CDR2 YDEGEE. CDR3 length: 13 residues. V dropped 1 base and J dropped 6 bases, with 10 bases sitting between them. The CDR3 sequence: CASSLKRRNGYTF. CDR3 sequence (DNA): TGTGCCAGCAGCTTGAAACGGAGGAATGGCTACACCTTC.